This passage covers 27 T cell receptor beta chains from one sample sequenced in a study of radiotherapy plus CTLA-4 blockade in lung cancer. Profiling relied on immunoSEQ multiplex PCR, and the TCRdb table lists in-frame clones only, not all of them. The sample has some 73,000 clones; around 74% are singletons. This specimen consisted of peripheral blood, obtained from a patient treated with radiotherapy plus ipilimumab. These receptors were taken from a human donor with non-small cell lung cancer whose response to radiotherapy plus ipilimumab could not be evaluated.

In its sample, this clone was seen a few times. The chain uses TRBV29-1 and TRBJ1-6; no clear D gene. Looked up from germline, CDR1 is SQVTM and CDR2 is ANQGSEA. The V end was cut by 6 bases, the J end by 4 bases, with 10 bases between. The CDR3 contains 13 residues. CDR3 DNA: TGCAGCGTCCTATCCGGGTATAATTCACCCCTCCACTTT. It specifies CSVLSGYNSPLHF.

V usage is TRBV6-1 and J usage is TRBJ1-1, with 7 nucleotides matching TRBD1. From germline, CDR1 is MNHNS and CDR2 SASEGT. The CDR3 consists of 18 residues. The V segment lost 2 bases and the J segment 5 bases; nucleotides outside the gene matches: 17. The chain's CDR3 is CASSETVGRGALRTEAFF. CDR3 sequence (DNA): TGTGCCAGCAGTGAAACAGTAGGCAGGGGGGCGCTGAGAACTGAAGCTTTCTTT.

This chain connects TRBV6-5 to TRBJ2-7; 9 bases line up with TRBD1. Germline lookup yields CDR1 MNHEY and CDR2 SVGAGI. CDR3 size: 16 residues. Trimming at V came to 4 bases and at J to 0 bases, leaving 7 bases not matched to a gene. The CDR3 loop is CASSSPGQGYSYEQYF. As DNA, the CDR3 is TGTGCCAGCAGTTCCCCGGGACAGGGCTACTCCTACGAGCAGTACTTC.

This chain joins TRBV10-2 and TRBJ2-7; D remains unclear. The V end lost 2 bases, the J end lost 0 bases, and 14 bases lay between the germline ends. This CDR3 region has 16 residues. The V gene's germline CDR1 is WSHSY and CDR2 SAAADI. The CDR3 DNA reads TGCGCCAGCAGTGAGGTAGGTGCGGAGAGCTCCTACGAGCAGTACTTC. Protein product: CASSEVGAESSYEQYF.

CDR3 loop: CASSKSSRDDQPQHF. In DNA form, the CDR3 reads TGCGCCAGCAGCAAATCGTCCAGGGATGATCAGCCCCAGCATTTT. The V gene is TRBV4-1, the J gene TRBJ1-5; possibly TRBD1 for D (5 bases). In germline, CDR1 is MGHRA, CDR2 YSYEKL. Trimming left V 5 bases short and J 5 bases short, with 16 bases between. The CDR3 runs to 15 residues.

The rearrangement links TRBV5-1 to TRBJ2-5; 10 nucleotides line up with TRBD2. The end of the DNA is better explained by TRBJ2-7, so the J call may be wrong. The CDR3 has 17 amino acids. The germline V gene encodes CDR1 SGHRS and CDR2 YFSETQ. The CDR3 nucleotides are TGCGCCAGCAGCTTGGATCATTGGTCTAGCGGGAGTTACGAGCAGTACTTC. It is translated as CASSLDHWSSGSYEQYF.

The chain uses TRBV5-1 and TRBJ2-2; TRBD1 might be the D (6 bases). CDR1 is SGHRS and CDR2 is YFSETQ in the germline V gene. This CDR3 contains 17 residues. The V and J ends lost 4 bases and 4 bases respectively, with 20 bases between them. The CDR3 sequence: CASSGTGQRSITGELFF. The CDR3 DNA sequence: TGCGCCAGCAGCGGAACTGGACAGAGGAGCATCACCGGGGAGCTGTTTTTT.

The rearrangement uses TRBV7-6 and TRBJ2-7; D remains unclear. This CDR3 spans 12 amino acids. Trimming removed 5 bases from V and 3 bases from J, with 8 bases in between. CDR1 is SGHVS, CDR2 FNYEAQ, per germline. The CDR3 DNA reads TGTGCCAGCAGCCGGGTCGGCTACGAGCAGTACTTC. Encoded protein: CASSRVGYEQYF.

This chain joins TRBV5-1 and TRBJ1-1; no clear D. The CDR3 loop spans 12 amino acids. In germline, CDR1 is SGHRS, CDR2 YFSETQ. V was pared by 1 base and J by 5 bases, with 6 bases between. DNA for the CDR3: TGCGCCAGCAGCTTGCCCGGGACTGAAGCTTTCTTT. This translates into CASSLPGTEAFF.

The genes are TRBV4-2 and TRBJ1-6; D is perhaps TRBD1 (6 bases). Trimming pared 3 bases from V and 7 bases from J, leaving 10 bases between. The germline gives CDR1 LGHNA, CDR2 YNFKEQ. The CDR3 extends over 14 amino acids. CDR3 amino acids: CASSQDSLNSPLHF. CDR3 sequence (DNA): TGTGCCAGCAGCCAGGACAGTTTGAATTCACCCCTCCACTTT.

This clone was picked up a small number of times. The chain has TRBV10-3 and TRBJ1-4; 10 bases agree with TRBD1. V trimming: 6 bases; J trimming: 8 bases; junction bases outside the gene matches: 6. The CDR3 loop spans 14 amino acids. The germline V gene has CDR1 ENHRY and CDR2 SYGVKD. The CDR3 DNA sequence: TGTGCCATCAGCCGGGACAGGGGAGTAGAAAAACTGTTTTTT. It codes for CAISRDRGVEKLFF.

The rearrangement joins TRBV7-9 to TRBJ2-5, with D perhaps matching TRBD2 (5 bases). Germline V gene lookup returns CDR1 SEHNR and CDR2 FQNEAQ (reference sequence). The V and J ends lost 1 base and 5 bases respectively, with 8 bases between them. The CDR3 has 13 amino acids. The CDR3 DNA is TGTGCCAGCAGCTTAGAACTAGAGGAGACCCAGTACTTC. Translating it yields CASSLELEETQYF.

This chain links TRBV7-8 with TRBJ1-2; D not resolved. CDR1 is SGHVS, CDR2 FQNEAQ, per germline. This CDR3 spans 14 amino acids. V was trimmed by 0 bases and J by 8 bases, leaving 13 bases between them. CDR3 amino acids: CASSLALKGSGYTF. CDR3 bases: TGTGCCAGCAGCTTAGCGTTGAAAGGGAGCGGCTACACCTTC.

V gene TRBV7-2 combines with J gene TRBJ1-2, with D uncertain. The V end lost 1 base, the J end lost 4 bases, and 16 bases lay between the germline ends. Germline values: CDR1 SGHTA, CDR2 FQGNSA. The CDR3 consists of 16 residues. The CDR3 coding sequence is TGTGCCAGCAGCTTAGAGTCGCGGCTATGGATCTATGGCTACACCTTC. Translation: CASSLESRLWIYGYTF.

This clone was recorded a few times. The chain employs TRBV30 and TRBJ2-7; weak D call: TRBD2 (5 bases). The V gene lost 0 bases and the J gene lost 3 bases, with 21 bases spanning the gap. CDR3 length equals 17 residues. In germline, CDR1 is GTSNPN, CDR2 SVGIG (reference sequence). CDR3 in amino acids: CAWSVLFWTARDYEQYF. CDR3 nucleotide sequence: TGTGCCTGGAGTGTACTCTTTTGGACGGCTCGGGACTACGAGCAGTACTTC.

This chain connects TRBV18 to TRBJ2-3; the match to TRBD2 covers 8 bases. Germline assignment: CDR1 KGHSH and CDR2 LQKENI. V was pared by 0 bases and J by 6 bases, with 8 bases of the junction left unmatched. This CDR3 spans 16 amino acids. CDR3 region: CASSPPDAGGWDTQYF. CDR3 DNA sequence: TGTGCCAGCTCACCACCGGATGCGGGAGGTTGGGATACGCAGTATTTT.

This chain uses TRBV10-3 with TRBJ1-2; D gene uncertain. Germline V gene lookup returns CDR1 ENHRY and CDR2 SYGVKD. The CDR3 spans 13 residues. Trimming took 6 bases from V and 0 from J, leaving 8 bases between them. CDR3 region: CAIRDFSNYGYTF. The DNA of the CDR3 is TGTGCCATCAGGGACTTCTCTAACTATGGCTACACCTTC.

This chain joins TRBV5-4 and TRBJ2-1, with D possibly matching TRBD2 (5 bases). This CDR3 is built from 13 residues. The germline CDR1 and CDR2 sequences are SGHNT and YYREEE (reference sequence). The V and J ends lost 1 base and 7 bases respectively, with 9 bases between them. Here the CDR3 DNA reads TGTGCCAGCAGCTTGAGGGAGACGAATGAGCAGTTCTTC. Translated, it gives CASSLRETNEQFF.

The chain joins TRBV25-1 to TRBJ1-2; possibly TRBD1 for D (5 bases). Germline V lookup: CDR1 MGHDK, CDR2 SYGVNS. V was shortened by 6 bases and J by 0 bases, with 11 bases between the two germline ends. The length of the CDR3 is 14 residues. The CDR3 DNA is TGTGCCAGCAGCCTGCGGGGGGCTAACTATGGCTACACCTTC. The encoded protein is CASSLRGANYGYTF.

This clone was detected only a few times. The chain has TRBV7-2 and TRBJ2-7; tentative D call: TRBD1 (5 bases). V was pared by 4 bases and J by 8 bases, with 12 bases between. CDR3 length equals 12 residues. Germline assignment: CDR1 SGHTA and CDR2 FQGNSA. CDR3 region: CASSSGHDQQYF. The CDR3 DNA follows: TGTGCCAGCAGCTCAGGACACGACCAGCAGTACTTC.

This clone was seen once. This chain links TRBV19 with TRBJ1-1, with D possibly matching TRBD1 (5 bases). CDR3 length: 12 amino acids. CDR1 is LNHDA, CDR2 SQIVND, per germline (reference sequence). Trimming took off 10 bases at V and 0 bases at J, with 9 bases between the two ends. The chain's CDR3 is CATSTVNTEAFF. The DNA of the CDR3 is TGTGCCACCTCGACAGTGAACACTGAAGCTTTCTTT. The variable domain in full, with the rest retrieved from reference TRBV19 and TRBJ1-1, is DGGITQSPKYLFRKEGQNVTLSCEQNLNHDAMYWYRQDPGQGLRLIYYSQIVNDFQKGDIAEGYSVSREKKESFPLTVTSAQKNPTAFYLCATSTVNTEAFFGQGTRLTVV.

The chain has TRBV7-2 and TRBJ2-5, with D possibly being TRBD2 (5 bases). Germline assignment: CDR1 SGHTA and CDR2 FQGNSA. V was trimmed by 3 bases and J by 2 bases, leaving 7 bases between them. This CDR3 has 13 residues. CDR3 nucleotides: TGTGCCAGCAGCTTTGGCGGGCAAGAGACCCAGTACTTC. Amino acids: CASSFGGQETQYF.

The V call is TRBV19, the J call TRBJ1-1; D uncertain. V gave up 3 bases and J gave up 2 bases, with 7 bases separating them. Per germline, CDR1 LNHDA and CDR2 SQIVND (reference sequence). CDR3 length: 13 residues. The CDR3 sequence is CASSIRLNTEAFF. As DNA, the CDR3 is TGTGCCAGTAGTATTCGTCTTAACACTGAAGCTTTCTTT.

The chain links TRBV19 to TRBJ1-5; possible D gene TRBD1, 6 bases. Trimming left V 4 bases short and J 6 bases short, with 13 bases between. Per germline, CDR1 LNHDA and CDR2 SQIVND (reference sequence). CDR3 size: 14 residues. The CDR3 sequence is CASSTQGTGQPQHF. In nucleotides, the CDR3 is TGTGCCAGTAGTACCCAGGGGACGGGTCAGCCCCAGCATTTT.

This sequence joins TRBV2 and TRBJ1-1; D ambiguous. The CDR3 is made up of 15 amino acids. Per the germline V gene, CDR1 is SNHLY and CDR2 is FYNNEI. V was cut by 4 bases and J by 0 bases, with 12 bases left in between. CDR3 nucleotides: TGTGCCAGCAGTGGTGGGTGGAGGGTGAACACTGAAGCTTTCTTT. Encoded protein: CASSGGWRVNTEAFF. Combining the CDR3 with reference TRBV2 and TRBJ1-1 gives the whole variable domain EPEVTQTPSHQVTQMGQEVILRCVPISNHLYFYWYRQILGQKVEFLVSFYNNEISEKSEIFDDQFSVERPDGSNFTLKIRSTKLEDSAMYFCASSGGWRVNTEAFFGQGTRLTVV.

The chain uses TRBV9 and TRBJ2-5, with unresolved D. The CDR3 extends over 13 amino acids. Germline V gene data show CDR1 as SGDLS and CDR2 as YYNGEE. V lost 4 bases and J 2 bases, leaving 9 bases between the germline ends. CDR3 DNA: TGTGCCAGCAGCCTACACAGACAAGAGACCCAGTACTTC. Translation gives CASSLHRQETQYF.

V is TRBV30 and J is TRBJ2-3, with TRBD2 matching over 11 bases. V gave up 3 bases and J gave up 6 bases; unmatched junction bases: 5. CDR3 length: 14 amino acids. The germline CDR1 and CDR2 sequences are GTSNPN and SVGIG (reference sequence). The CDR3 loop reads CAWRSSGGRDTQYF. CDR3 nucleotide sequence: TGTGCCTGGAGGTCTAGCGGGGGGAGGGATACGCAGTATTTT.